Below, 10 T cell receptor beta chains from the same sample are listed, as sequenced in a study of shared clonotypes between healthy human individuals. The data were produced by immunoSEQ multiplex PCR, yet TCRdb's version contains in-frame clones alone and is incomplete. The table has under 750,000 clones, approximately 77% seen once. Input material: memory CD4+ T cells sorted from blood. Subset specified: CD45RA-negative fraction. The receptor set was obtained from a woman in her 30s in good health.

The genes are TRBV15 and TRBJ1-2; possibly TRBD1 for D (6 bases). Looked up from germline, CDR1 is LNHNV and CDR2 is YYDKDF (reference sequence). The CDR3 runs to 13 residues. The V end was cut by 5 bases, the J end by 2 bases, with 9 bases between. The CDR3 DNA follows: TGTGCCACCAGCGGAACAGGGAACTATGGCTACACCTTC. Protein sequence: CATSGTGNYGYTF.

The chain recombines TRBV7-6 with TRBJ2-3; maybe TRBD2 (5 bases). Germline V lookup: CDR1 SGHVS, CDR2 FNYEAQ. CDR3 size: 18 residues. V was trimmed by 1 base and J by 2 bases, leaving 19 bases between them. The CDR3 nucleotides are TGTGCCAGCAGCTTAGGAATTCGAGCCGGGGAAGTCACAGATACGCAGTATTTT. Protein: CASSLGIRAGEVTDTQYF.

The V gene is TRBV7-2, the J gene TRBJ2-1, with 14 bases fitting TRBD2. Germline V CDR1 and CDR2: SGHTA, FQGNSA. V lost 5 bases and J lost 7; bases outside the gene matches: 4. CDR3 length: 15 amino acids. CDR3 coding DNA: TGTGCCAGCAGCGCGACTAGCGGGAGGGTAAATGAGCAGTTCTTC. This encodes CASSATSGRVNEQFF.

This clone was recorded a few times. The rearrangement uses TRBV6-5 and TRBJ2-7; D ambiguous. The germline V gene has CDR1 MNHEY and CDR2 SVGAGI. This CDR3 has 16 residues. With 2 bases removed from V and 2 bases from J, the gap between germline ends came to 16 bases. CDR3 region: CASSYRRQLVAYEQYF. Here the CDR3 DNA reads TGTGCCAGCAGTTACCGTAGGCAGTTGGTAGCCTACGAGCAGTACTTC.

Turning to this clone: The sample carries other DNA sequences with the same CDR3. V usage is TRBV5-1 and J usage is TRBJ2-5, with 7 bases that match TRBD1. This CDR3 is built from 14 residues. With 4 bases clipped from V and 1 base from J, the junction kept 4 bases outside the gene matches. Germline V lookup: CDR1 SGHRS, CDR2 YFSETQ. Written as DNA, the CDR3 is TGCGCCAGCAGCCCCGGGACAGCCCAAGAGACCCAGTACTTC. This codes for CASSPGTAQETQYF.

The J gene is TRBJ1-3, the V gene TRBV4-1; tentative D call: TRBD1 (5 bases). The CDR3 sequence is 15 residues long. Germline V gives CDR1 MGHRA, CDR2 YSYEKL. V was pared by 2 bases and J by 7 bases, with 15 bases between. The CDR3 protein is CASSQTLGPTNTIYF. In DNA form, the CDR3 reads TGCGCCAGCAGCCAAACCCTGGGGCCGACGAACACCATATATTTT.

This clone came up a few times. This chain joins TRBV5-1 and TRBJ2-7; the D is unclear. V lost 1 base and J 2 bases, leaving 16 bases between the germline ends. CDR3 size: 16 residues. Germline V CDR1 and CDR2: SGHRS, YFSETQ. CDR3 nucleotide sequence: TGCGCCAGCAGCTTGTCTTTTGGAGCGCCGACCTACGAGCAGTACTTC. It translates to CASSLSFGAPTYEQYF.

The CDR3 reads CASSKCRGHQGTYEQYF. CDR3 DNA: TGTGCCAGCAGCAAATGTAGGGGTCACCAGGGTACCTACGAGCAGTACTTC. The V call is TRBV21-1, the J call TRBJ2-7; TRBD1, the D gene given by the table, was not confirmed from the DNA. TRBV21-1 is designated a pseudogene. The CDR3 spans 17 residues.

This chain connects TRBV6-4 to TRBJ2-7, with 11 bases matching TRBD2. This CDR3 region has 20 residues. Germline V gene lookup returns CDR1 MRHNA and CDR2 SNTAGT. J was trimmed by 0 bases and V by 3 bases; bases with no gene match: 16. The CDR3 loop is CASSDVASGRTSCSSYEQYF. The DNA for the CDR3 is TGTGCCAGCAGTGATGTGGCTAGCGGGAGGACCTCGTGTAGCTCCTACGAGCAGTACTTC.

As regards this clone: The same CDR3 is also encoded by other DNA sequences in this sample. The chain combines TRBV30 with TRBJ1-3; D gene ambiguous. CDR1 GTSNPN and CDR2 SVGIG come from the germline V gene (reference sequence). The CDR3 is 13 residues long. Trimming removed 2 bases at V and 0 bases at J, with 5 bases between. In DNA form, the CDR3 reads TGTGCCTGGAGTCTAAACTCTGGAAACACCATATATTTT. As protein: CAWSLNSGNTIYF.